A selection of T cell receptor beta chains follows, all from one sample in a study of read filtering for tumor transcriptome and immune sequencing. TCRdb redid the calling of the reads with MiXCR, one entry per CDR3 protein. Of tens of thousands of distinct CDR3 sequences in the sample, more than 11% are singletons; the top ten hold about 42%. Sequences were obtained from a population of CD138-negative cells sorted from bone marrow. Receptors were obtained from a donor older than 35 with multiple myeloma. CDR3s include the opening cysteine and the closing phenylalanine or tryptophan. Fields, in order: J gene, D gene, V gene, CDR3 length, clone size, CDR3 protein, CDR3 DNA. D genes are given only for firm matches. Part of the rows lack a size; the others show once, few, many or a class for expanded clones.

j_gene: TRBJ1-1
d_gene: TRBD1
v_gene: TRBV30
len: 13
abundance: NA
CDR3aa: CAWSLDRGTEAFF
CDR3nt: TGTGCCTGGAGCCTAGACAGGGGGACTGAAGCTTTCTTT

j_gene: TRBJ2-1
d_gene: TRBD2
v_gene: TRBV6-2/TRBV6-3
len: 14
abundance: few
CDR3aa: CASRASGSWNEQFF
CDR3nt: TGTGCCAGCAGAGCTAGCGGGAGCTGGAATGAGCAGTTCTTC

j_gene: TRBJ2-3
d_gene: NA
v_gene: TRBV30
len: 13
abundance: many
CDR3aa: CAWSSRAGDTQYF
CDR3nt: TGTGCCTGGAGTAGCAGGGCCGGAGATACGCAGTATTTT

j_gene: TRBJ1-1
d_gene: NA
v_gene: TRBV30
len: 11
abundance: few
CDR3aa: CAHRSVTEAFF
CDR3nt: TGTGCCCACCGGTCGGTCACTGAAGCTTTCTTT

j_gene: TRBJ1-2
d_gene: TRBD1
v_gene: TRBV6-5
len: 15
abundance: many
CDR3aa: CASSPRPSGGRGYTF
CDR3nt: TGTGCCAGCAGCCCGCGCCCATCAGGGGGCAGAGGCTACACCTTC

j_gene: TRBJ2-3
d_gene: NA
v_gene: TRBV2
len: 17
abundance: many
CDR3aa: CASSEVGSSRGADTQYF
CDR3nt: TGTGCCAGCAGTGAAGTCGGGTCTAGCCGCGGGGCAGATACGCAGTATTTT

j_gene: TRBJ2-7
d_gene: NA
v_gene: TRBV15
len: 13
abundance: many
CDR3aa: CATSRDRGYEQYF
CDR3nt: TGTGCCACCAGCAGAGACCGAGGCTACGAGCAGTACTTC

j_gene: TRBJ1-6
d_gene: TRBD1
v_gene: TRBV20-1
len: 14
abundance: many
CDR3aa: CSARDPGQGSPLHF
CDR3nt: TGCAGTGCTAGAGATCCGGGACAGGGGTCACCCCTCCACTTT

j_gene: TRBJ1-1
d_gene: TRBD1
v_gene: TRBV15
len: 14
abundance: few
CDR3aa: CATSRGQGRTEAFF
CDR3nt: TGTGCCACCAGCAGGGGACAGGGCCGAACTGAAGCTTTCTTT

j_gene: TRBJ2-1
d_gene: NA
v_gene: TRBV6-2/TRBV6-3
len: 14
abundance: many
CDR3aa: CASSSPGSSNEQFF
CDR3nt: TGTGCCAGCAGTTCCCCCGGGAGCTCGAATGAGCAGTTCTTC

j_gene: TRBJ2-7
d_gene: NA
v_gene: TRBV5-4
len: 16
abundance: few
CDR3aa: CASTLGGRDPSYEQYF
CDR3nt: TGTGCCAGCACCTTGGGGGGGCGAGACCCATCCTACGAGCAGTACTTC

j_gene: TRBJ2-2
d_gene: NA
v_gene: TRBV27
len: 13
abundance: NA
CDR3aa: CASSLEQAGELFF
CDR3nt: TGTGCCAGCAGTTTGGAACAAGCCGGGGAGCTGTTTTTT

j_gene: TRBJ2-7
d_gene: NA
v_gene: TRBV14
len: 13
abundance: NA
CDR3aa: CASSQDITGEQYF
CDR3nt: TGTGCCAGCAGCCAAGACATCACAGGCGAGCAGTACTTC

j_gene: TRBJ2-1
d_gene: TRBD1
v_gene: TRBV7-9
len: 15
abundance: many
CDR3aa: CASSQTGQRYNEQFF
CDR3nt: TGTGCCAGCAGCCAGACAGGGCAAAGGTACAATGAGCAGTTCTTC

j_gene: TRBJ2-3
d_gene: TRBD1
v_gene: TRBV20-1
len: 15
abundance: NA
CDR3aa: CSARDSTGTPDTQYF
CDR3nt: TGCAGTGCTAGAGATTCGACAGGGACCCCAGATACGCAGTATTTT

j_gene: TRBJ2-1
d_gene: NA
v_gene: TRBV7-2
len: 13
abundance: few
CDR3aa: CASSFEGGNEQFF
CDR3nt: TGTGCCAGCAGCTTCGAGGGAGGCAATGAGCAGTTCTTC

j_gene: TRBJ1-1
d_gene: NA
v_gene: TRBV20-1
len: 13
abundance: many
CDR3aa: CSAKEDMNTEAFF
CDR3nt: TGCAGTGCCAAGGAGGACATGAACACTGAAGCTTTCTTT

j_gene: TRBJ2-7
d_gene: TRBD2
v_gene: TRBV6-2/TRBV6-3
len: 15
abundance: many
CDR3aa: CASTKSGSRSYEQYF
CDR3nt: TGTGCCAGCACCAAAAGCGGGAGCCGCTCCTACGAGCAGTACTTC

j_gene: TRBJ2-2
d_gene: NA
v_gene: TRBV28
len: 16
abundance: many
CDR3aa: CASSLVGRANTGELFF
CDR3nt: TGTGCCAGCAGTTTAGTCGGGAGAGCGAACACCGGGGAGCTGTTTTTT

j_gene: TRBJ2-5
d_gene: NA
v_gene: TRBV29-1
len: 16
abundance: many
CDR3aa: CSVEGTSTRQQETQYF
CDR3nt: TGCAGCGTTGAGGGTACGTCCACTCGACAGCAAGAGACCCAGTACTTC

j_gene: TRBJ2-5
d_gene: TRBD1
v_gene: TRBV24-1
len: 13
abundance: many
CDR3aa: CATSDGTGGVQHF
CDR3nt: TGTGCCACCAGTGATGGGACAGGGGGCGTTCAGCACTTC

j_gene: TRBJ2-7
d_gene: TRBD2
v_gene: TRBV25-1
len: 18
abundance: many
CDR3aa: CASTGTGSSGSPGYEQYF
CDR3nt: TGTGCCAGCACCGGAACGGGATCTAGCGGGAGCCCTGGGTACGAGCAGTACTTC

j_gene: TRBJ2-1
d_gene: TRBD2
v_gene: TRBV24-1
len: 19
abundance: many
CDR3aa: CATSDPGLAGGRTYNEQFF
CDR3nt: TGTGCCACCAGTGACCCCGGACTAGCGGGAGGCCGAACCTACAATGAGCAGTTCTTC

j_gene: TRBJ2-2
d_gene: NA
v_gene: TRBV7-9
len: 15
abundance: many
CDR3aa: CASSLGLSFAGELFF
CDR3nt: TGTGCCAGCAGCTTAGGGTTAAGTTTTGCCGGGGAGCTGTTTTTT

j_gene: TRBJ2-5
d_gene: NA
v_gene: TRBV7-9
len: 14
abundance: many
CDR3aa: CASSLSVGEETQYF
CDR3nt: TGTGCCAGCAGCTTATCTGTGGGAGAAGAGACCCAGTACTTC

j_gene: TRBJ2-3
d_gene: TRBD2
v_gene: TRBV7-9
len: 17
abundance: many
CDR3aa: CASSETSGRARTDTQYF
CDR3nt: TGTGCCAGCAGCGAAACTAGCGGGAGGGCCCGCACAGATACGCAGTATTTT

j_gene: TRBJ2-1
d_gene: TRBD1
v_gene: TRBV5-1
len: 19
abundance: many
CDR3aa: CASSLRGTVGSRSYNEQFF
CDR3nt: TGCGCCAGCAGCTTGAGGGGGACAGTAGGATCCCGGTCCTACAATGAGCAGTTCTTC

j_gene: TRBJ2-2
d_gene: NA
v_gene: TRBV12-3/TRBV12-4
len: 15
abundance: many
CDR3aa: CASSLVQAGTGELFF
CDR3nt: TGTGCCAGCAGTTTAGTTCAGGCGGGGACCGGGGAGCTGTTTTTT

j_gene: TRBJ2-7
d_gene: NA
v_gene: TRBV7-6
len: 15
abundance: few
CDR3aa: CASRDLVGKSYEQYF
CDR3nt: TGTGCCAGCCGCGACTTAGTGGGAAAGTCCTACGAGCAGTACTTC

j_gene: TRBJ2-7
d_gene: NA
v_gene: TRBV29-1
len: 12
abundance: many
CDR3aa: CATKSSGYEQYF
CDR3nt: TGCGCCACAAAATCGAGCGGTTACGAGCAGTACTTC

j_gene: TRBJ1-2
d_gene: NA
v_gene: TRBV6-2/TRBV6-3
len: 13
abundance: many
CDR3aa: CASSYNAGYGYTF
CDR3nt: TGTGCCAGCAGTTACAACGCCGGCTATGGCTACACCTTC

j_gene: TRBJ2-1
d_gene: NA
v_gene: TRBV11-2
len: 16
abundance: many
CDR3aa: CASSPLTQALGNEQFF
CDR3nt: TGTGCCAGCAGCCCCCTCACGCAGGCCCTGGGGAATGAGCAGTTCTTC

j_gene: TRBJ2-3
d_gene: NA
v_gene: TRBV29-1
len: 12
abundance: many
CDR3aa: CSVEQGTDTQYF
CDR3nt: TGCAGCGTAGAACAGGGTACAGATACGCAGTATTTT

j_gene: TRBJ2-1
d_gene: TRBD2
v_gene: TRBV12-5
len: 16
abundance: many
CDR3aa: CASGFGLAGVYNEQFF
CDR3nt: TGTGCTAGTGGTTTCGGATTAGCGGGAGTTTACAATGAGCAGTTCTTC

j_gene: TRBJ2-2
d_gene: NA
v_gene: TRBV24-1
len: 13
abundance: NA
CDR3aa: CATSDPRSRELFF
CDR3nt: TGTGCCACCAGTGATCCTAGGTCCAGGGAGCTGTTTTTT

j_gene: TRBJ2-1
d_gene: NA
v_gene: TRBV10-3
len: 12
abundance: NA
CDR3aa: CAISEVNNEQFF
CDR3nt: TGTGCCATCAGTGAGGTGAACAATGAGCAGTTCTTC

j_gene: TRBJ1-5
d_gene: NA
v_gene: TRBV6-2/TRBV6-3
len: 15
abundance: many
CDR3aa: CASSPATAGNQPQHF
CDR3nt: TGTGCCAGCAGCCCTGCCACGGCTGGCAATCAGCCCCAGCATTTT

j_gene: TRBJ2-2
d_gene: NA
v_gene: TRBV7-9
len: 15
abundance: many
CDR3aa: CASSLVPPNTGELFF
CDR3nt: TGTGCCAGCAGCTTAGTCCCACCGAACACCGGGGAGCTGTTTTTT

j_gene: TRBJ1-5
d_gene: TRBD1
v_gene: TRBV27
len: 15
abundance: few
CDR3aa: CASRTGLCSNQPQHF
CDR3nt: TGTGCCAGCAGGACAGGGTTATGTAGCAATCAGCCCCAGCATTTT

j_gene: TRBJ2-7
d_gene: TRBD2
v_gene: TRBV6-5
len: 12
abundance: NA
CDR3aa: CASRGTSSGQYF
CDR3nt: TGTGCCAGCAGGGGGACTAGTAGCGGGCAGTACTTC

j_gene: TRBJ2-5
d_gene: NA
v_gene: TRBV10-3
len: 17
abundance: many
CDR3aa: CAIRESKAEQNQETQYF
CDR3nt: TGTGCCATCAGGGAGTCTAAAGCCGAACAAAACCAAGAGACCCAGTACTTC

j_gene: TRBJ2-5
d_gene: NA
v_gene: TRBV12-3/TRBV12-4
len: 15
abundance: NA
CDR3aa: CASSSPTGYQETQYF
CDR3nt: TGTGCCAGCAGTTCACCGACAGGATACCAAGAGACCCAGTACTTC